This T cell receptor beta chain was identified in a study of blood T cell repertoires in COVID-19. Study-level information: COVID-19 samples, acute and convalescent, were from the United States, Italy and Spain. The cDNA or gDNA used as material had been derived from T cells, B-cell-depleted T cells, or PBMCs.

In the original analysis: Nucleated cell counts were estimated from reference gene primer amplification. Produced via immunoSEQ multiplex PCR; TCRdb's table is partial and in-frame only. The D gene and trimming were derived from the DNA, and the V and J assignments and clone size from that table. The sample carries around 60,000 clones, approximately 77% recorded once. CDR1 and CDR2 (germline): KGHSH, LQKENI. The CDR3 consists of 14 residues. The ends lost 3 bases at V and 5 bases at J; junction bases unmatched: 5. The material sequenced was peripheral blood. This clonotype originated in a human donor in a cohort sampled during active COVID-19. The J gene is TRBJ2-5, the V gene TRBV18; 8 bases map to TRBD1. The CDR3 coding sequence is TGTGCCAGCTCACCTGCAGGGGGCAGGGAGACCCAGTACTTC. It encodes CASSPAGGRETQYF.